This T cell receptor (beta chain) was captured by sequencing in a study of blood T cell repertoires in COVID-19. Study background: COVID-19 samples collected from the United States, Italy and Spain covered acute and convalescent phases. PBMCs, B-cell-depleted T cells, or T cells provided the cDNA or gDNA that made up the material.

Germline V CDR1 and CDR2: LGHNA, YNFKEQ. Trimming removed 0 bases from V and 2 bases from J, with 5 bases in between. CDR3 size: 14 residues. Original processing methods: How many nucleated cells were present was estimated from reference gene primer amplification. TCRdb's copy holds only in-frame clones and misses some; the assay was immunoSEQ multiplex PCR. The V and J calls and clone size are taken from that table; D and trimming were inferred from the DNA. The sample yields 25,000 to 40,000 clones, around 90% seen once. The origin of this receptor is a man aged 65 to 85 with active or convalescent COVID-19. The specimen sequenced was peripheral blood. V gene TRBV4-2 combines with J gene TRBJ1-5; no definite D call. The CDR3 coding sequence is TGTGCCAGCAGCCAAGAGGAGGGCAATCAGCCCCAGCATTTT. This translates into CASSQEEGNQPQHF.